The subject of this entry is one T cell receptor (beta chain). The antigen remains undetermined. The sample comes from a study of CD8 T cells in ankylosing spondylitis. Overall study findings and caveats: Eight or nine highly homologous variants formed a TCR beta motif that appeared characteristic of ankylosing spondylitis blood.

Quantitative 5'-RACE was performed with molecular barcodes, and it yielded the TCR beta libraries. TCRdb reprocessed the 5' RACE reads with MiXCR, giving one entry per CDR3 protein. The profile shows roughly 370,000 distinct CDR3 sequences, 20% to 25% of them singletons. CDR1 is SGHNT, CDR2 YYREEE, per germline (reference sequence). This CDR3 region has 13 residues. V was clipped by 7 bases and J by 6 bases; unmatched bases: 6. The chain recombines TRBV5-4 with TRBJ2-2, with 7 bases lining up with TRBD2. The clonotype comes from a male donor with ankylosing spondylitis. The source material was blood, either unsorted or a sorted T cell fraction (not recorded which). The chain's CDR3 is CASGGSFAGELFF. The DNA for the CDR3 is TGTGCCAGCGGCGGGAGTTTCGCCGGGGAGCTGTTTTTT. The whole variable domain, remainder taken from reference TRBV5-4 and TRBJ2-2, is ETGVTQSPTHLIKTRGQQVTLRCSSQSGHNTVSWYQQALGQGPQFIFQYYREEENGRGNFPPRFSGLQFPNYSSELNVNALELDDSALYLCASGGSFAGELFFGEGSRLTVL.